One T cell receptor (beta chain) is described in this entry. This clonotype was observed many times. This clone's antigen is unknown. No base quality values were provided; no much bigger clone lies one nucleotide off. The sample originates from a study of identical twins (dated by TCRdb to 2015 to 2016). For context, the study as a whole: The study deep-sequenced TCR alpha and beta repertoires from monozygotic twins, unrelated adults of various ages and cord blood to test whether fetal clonotypes persist. Replicate twin experiments were performed at different times using different library preparation protocols to rule out contamination. Broad study findings and their caveats: Conclusions relied on cross-sectional statistical analysis, since the same donors could not be followed over many years. Compared with coincidental sharing between unrelated individuals, an excess of low generation-probability sequences was observed among out-of-frame TCR alpha sequences shared between twins. Abundant cord blood beta clonotypes had fewer insertions, young adult naive repertoires showed a similar but weaker trend, and memory repertoires showed no such trend. Out-of-frame TCR alpha sharing in monozygotic twins was systematically underestimated by recombination models, whereas sharing between unrelated individuals was in agreement with the recombination models. In beta out-of-frame sequences, excess twin sharing was weaker, because having fewer shared sequences lowered the signal-to-noise ratio. Zero-insertion analyses could be partly confounded by invariant T cells such as MAIT and iNKT, though diverse VJ usage argued against such confounding for most clonotypes.

Libraries were made using 5' RACE. Instrument used: Illumina HiSeq 2000. Template switching added a universal primer binding site, and the final cDNA carried a unique molecular identifier that allowed TCR cDNA molecules to be counted accurately. Specific primers in the conserved constant-segment region were used to synthesize first-strand cDNA for TCR alpha and beta chains. Each cDNA library was double barcoded, with a SMART-Mk sample barcode plus Illumina barcodes, to control for contamination. TruSeq adapter sequences, together with Illumina sample barcodes, were added in two successive PCR steps. Sequencing of the TCR alpha and beta cDNA libraries was done on the Illumina HiSeq platform using custom primers. On the authors' methods: MiGEC was used to process raw reads and extract unique molecular identifiers, and MiXCR was used to find CDR3 positions. Recombination models were inferred per individual with the repgenHMM and IGoR tools using an EM algorithm. The tcR package in R was used for shared clonotype analysis, with sharing normalized by the product of cloneset sizes. Out-of-frame nonproductive sequences were analyzed to study raw recombination free of thymic and clonal selection effects. Through fastp at Q25 and MiXCR, TCRdb rebuilt clones from the public reads, retaining in-frame beta chains. Duplicate CDR3 protein sequences are folded into a single record with the most common DNA and genes. TCRdb, not the original authors, processed these V and J calls. The sample table lists about 160,000 distinct CDR3 sequences, approximately 4% of them with a count of one. Of the sample, more than 6.5% is held by the ten largest clones.

Every donor in the study was a healthy Caucasian. Using Miltenyi CD45RO+ enrichment and human naive T-cell isolation kits, memory (CD45RO+) and naive T cells were isolated from PBMC. As encoded in the germline V gene, CDR1 is MGHRA while CDR2 is YSYEKL. Between the V and J ends, shortened by 1 base and 12 bases respectively, the junction contains 16 bases. The CDR3 runs 14 residues from the cysteine to the phenylalanine. Solely the CDR3 DNA is kept, with 42 bases framed from the first base. The source of this sequence is a young man in good health. The sample taken for sequencing was memory T cells sorted from blood. Sample cell subset or site, as interpreted from the label and publication: CD45RO+ enriched T cells. The rearranged chain carries TRBV4-1 and TRBJ2-1; the D gene cannot be resolved reliably. The CDR3 region: CASSQANYDKVQFF. In nucleotides, the sequence is TGCGCCAGCAGCCAAGCGAACTACGACAAGGTGCAGTTCTTC.